This TCR beta chain derives from a study of OX40 agonist ivuxolimab in advanced cancers. In the study overall: Prior therapy, whether anti-PD-1, anti-PD-L1 or anti-CTLA-4, was allowed, and roughly 41% had some. Findings and caveats of the study: On average, CD8+ T cells showed a greater number of expanded clones than CD4+.

Blood draws occurred at baseline, cycle 4 day 1, and cycle 7 day 1. The length of the CDR3 is 15 residues. Trimming took off 5 bases at V and 3 bases at J, with 14 bases between the two ends. Germline V gene lookup returns CDR1 SGHTA and CDR2 FQGNSA. The table came from immunoSEQ multiplex PCR; TCRdb's copy has only in-frame clones and leaves some out. The sample carries 85,000 to 100,000 clones, roughly 95% recorded once. As concerns this clone: The antigen remains unidentified.

The receptor comes from an adult with an advanced solid tumor such as melanoma, head and neck, liver or kidney cancer. The chain uses TRBV7-2 and TRBJ1-5; TRBD1 is a possible D gene (5 bases). Here the sequenced sample was CD4+ or CD8+ T cells sorted from blood, taken in a trial of the OX40 agonist ivuxolimab. This CDR3 is CASSPGTIFNQPQHF. CDR3 bases: TGTGCCAGCAGCCCGGGGACTATTTTCAATCAGCCCCAGCATTTT.